Listed here are 2 T cell receptor beta chains from one sample, sequenced in a study of blood T cell repertoires in COVID-19. Using immunoSEQ multiplex PCR, the repertoire was profiled, and TCRdb retains in-frame clones only, with some absent. The data show 200,000 to 300,000 clones, about 91% seen once. Specimen: PBMCs or T cells enriched from blood (not recorded which). Receptor source: a woman between 40 and 55 years old with acute COVID-19.

This clone was seen just once. V and J are TRBV7-2 and TRBJ2-7; 9 bases align to TRBD1. V was clipped by 0 bases and J by 3 bases; unmatched bases: 6. This CDR3 is built from 16 residues. Germline V CDR1 and CDR2: SGHTA, FQGNSA. CDR3 loop: CASSLARTGADYEQYF. Written as DNA, the CDR3 is TGTGCCAGCAGCTTAGCCCGGACAGGGGCTGACTACGAGCAGTACTTC. The whole variable domain, remainder taken from reference TRBV7-2 and TRBJ2-7, is GAGVSQSPSNKVTEKGKDVELRCDPISGHTALYWYRQSLGQGLEFLIYFQGNSAPDKSGLPSDRFSAERTGGSVSTLTIQRTQQEDSAVYLCASSLARTGADYEQYFGPGTRLTVT.

In DNA form, the CDR3 reads TGTGCCTGGAGTCTCCGCCTGGGGCAAGGGAACACTGAAGCTTTCTTT. It is translated as CAWSLRLGQGNTEAFF. This sequence joins TRBV30 and TRBJ1-1; D is perhaps TRBD1 (5 bases). Germline CDR1 and CDR2: GTSNPN and SVGIG (reference sequence). This CDR3 has 16 residues. The V end was cut by 2 bases, the J end by 1 base, with 17 bases between.